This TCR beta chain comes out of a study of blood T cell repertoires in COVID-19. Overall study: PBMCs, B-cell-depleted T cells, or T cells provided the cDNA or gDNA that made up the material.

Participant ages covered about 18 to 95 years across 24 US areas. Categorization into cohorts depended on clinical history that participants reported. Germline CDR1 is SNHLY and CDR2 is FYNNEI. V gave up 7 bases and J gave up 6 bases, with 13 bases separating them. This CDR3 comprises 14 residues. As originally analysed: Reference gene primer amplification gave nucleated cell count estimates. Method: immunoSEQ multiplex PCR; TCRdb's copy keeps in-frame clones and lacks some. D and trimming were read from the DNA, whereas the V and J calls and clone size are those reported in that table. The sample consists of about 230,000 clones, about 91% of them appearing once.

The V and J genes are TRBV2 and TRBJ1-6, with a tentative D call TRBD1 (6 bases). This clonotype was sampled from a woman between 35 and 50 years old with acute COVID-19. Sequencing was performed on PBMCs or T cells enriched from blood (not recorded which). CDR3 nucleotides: TGTGCCAGCAAACCGGACAGTCCTAATTCACCCCTCCACTTT. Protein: CASKPDSPNSPLHF. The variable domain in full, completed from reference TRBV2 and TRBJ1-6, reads EPEVTQTPSHQVTQMGQEVILRCVPISNHLYFYWYRQILGQKVEFLVSFYNNEISEKSEIFDDQFSVERPDGSNFTLKIRSTKLEDSAMYFCASKPDSPNSPLHFGNGTRLTVT.